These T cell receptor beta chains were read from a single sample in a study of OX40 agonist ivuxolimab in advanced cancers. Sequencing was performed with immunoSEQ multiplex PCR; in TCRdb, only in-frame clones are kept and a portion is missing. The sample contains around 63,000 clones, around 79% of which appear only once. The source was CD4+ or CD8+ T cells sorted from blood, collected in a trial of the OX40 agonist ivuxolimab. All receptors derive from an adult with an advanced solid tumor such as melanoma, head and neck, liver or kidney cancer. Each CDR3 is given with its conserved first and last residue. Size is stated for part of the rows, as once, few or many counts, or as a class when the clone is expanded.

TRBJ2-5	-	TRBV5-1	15	CASKLSGRDQETQYF
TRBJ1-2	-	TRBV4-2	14	CASSLDQDGYGYTF
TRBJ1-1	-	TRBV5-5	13	CASSLSGGTEAFF
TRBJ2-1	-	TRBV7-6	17	CASSSRVSGKWHNEQFF
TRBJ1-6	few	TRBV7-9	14	CASSPQEYNSPLHF
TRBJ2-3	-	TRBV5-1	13	CASSFGGYDTQYF
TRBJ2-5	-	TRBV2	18	CASSRRVGAGRAQETQYF
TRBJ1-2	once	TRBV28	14	CASSSTGLVYGYTF
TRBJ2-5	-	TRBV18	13	CASTAGGQETQYF
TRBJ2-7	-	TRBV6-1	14	CASSMGLAAYEQYF
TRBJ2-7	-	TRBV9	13	CASSATGSNEQYF
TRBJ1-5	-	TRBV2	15	CASRDTGNSNQPQHF
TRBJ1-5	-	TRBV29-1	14	CSVTHRVETQPQHF
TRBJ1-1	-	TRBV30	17	CAWSFMGTGAMNTEAFF
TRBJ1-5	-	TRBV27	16	CASSGTGFSSNQPQHF
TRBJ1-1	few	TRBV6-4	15	CASRWEGHLNTEAFF
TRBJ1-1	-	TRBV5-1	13	CASSLVAGTEAFF
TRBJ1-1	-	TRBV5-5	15	CASSLEVRVGTEAFF
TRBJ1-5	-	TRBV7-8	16	CASSPEVGQGNQPQHF
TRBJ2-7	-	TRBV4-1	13	CASSYRGGYEQYF
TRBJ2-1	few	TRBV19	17	CASSIPTSFSSYNEQFF
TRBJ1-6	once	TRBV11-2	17	CASSSQTVSSYNSPLHF
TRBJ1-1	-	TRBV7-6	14	CASSFREGNTEAFF
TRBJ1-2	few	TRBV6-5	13	CASRPLMGVGYTF
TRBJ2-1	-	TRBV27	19	CASKPLAVAGGSLGNEQFF
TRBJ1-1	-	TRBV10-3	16	CAISKSKFQGRTEAFF
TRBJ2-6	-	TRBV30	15	CAWTPASSGANVLTF
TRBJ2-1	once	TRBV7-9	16	CASSSPSGGYYNEQFF
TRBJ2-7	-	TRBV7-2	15	CASSHWTGGGYEQYF
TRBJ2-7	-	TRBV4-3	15	CASSPLLTETYEQYF
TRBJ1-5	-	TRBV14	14	CASSLDGPYQPQHF
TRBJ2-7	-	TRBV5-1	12	CASSPRLGEQYF
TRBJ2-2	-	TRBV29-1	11	CSVTQTGELFF
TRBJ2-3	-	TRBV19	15	CASSTQPIPTDTQYF
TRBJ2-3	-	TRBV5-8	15	CASSLSAGAADTQYF
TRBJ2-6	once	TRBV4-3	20	CASSSGLAGGYFSGANVLTF
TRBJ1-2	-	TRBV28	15	CASCRALLVEYGYTF
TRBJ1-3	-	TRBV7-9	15	CASSPDRTSGNTIYF
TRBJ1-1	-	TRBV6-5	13	CASRDRGRTEAFF
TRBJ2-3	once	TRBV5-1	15	CASSFGAGGTDTQYF
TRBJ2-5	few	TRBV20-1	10	CSAHFETQYF
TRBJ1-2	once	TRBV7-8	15	CASGAVVGGDYGYTF
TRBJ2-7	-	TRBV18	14	CASSLGSPLYEQYF
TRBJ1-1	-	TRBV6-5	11	CASSYITEAFF
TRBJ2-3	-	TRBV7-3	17	CASSPNGLAGDTDTQYF
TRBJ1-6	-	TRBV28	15	CASNKDRAADSPLHF
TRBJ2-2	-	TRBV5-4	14	CASSIGTTTGELFF
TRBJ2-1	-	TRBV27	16	CASRPLGLAGVSEQFF